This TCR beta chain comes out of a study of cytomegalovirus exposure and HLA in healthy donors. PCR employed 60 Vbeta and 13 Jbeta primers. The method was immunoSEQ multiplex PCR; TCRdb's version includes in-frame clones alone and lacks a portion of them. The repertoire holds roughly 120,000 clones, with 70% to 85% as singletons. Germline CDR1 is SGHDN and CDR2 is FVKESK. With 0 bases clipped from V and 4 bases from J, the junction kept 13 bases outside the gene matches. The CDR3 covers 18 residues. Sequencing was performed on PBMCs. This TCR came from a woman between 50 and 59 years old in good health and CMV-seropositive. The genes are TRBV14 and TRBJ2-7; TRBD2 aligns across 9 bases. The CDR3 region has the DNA TGTGCCAGCAGCCAAGACCCCAGGTGGCGGGAGGGCCTTTACGAGCAGTACTTC. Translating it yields CASSQDPRWREGLYEQYF.